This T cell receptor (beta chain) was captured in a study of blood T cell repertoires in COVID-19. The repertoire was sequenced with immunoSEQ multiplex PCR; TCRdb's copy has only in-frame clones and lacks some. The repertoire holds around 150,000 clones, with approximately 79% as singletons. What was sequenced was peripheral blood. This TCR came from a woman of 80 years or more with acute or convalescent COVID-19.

CDR3 sequence: CSAGGSETQYF. CDR3 DNA sequence: TGCAGTGCGGGCGGGTCCGAGACCCAGTACTTC. V and J are TRBV20-1 and TRBJ2-5; D may be TRBD2 (5 bases). V lost 6 bases and J lost 5, with 10 bases in between. The V gene's germline CDR1 is DFQATT and CDR2 SNEGSKA (reference sequence). The CDR3 extends over 11 amino acids.